Presented here are 12 T cell receptor beta chains from one specimen sequenced in a study of blood T cell repertoires in COVID-19. TCRdb's table, derived via immunoSEQ multiplex PCR, lists solely in-frame clones and lacks some. In the table there are 150,000 to 200,000 clones, about 89% of which are singletons. What was sequenced was peripheral blood. The origin of the receptors is a man between 65 and 85 years old with acute or convalescent COVID-19.

The J gene is TRBJ2-5, the V gene TRBV5-1; D perhaps matches TRBD2 (5 bases). CDR1 is SGHRS, CDR2 YFSETQ, per germline. The CDR3 has 14 residues. With 0 bases removed from V and 5 bases from J, the gap between germline ends came to 11 bases. For the CDR3, the DNA is TGCGCCAGCAGCTTGGGGGGAGCACGTGAGACCCAGTACTTC. Its protein product is CASSLGGARETQYF. The whole variable domain, filled in from reference TRBV5-1 and TRBJ2-5, reads KAGVTQTPRYLIKTRGQQVTLSCSPISGHRSVSWYQQTPGQGLQFLFEYFSETQRNKGNFPGRFSGRQFSNSRSEMNVSTLELGDSALYLCASSLGGARETQYFGPGTRLLVL.

The chain combines TRBV19 with TRBJ2-1, with D maybe TRBD2 (5 bases). V lost 9 bases to trimming and J lost 0 bases, with 12 bases between them. Per germline, CDR1 LNHDA and CDR2 SQIVND (reference sequence). This CDR3 is 14 amino acids long. The CDR3 sequence is CASKEETSYNEQFF. CDR3 nucleotides: TGTGCCAGCAAGGAGGAGACCTCCTACAATGAGCAGTTCTTC.

This chain links TRBV7-2 with TRBJ2-7; D is ambiguous. V lost 9 bases and J lost 3, with 3 bases in between. The CDR3 loop spans 9 amino acids. The germline CDR1 and CDR2 sequences are SGHTA and FQGNSA. CDR3 nucleotide sequence: TGTGCCAGACTCTACGAGCAGTACTTC. It specifies CARLYEQYF.

The chain has TRBV11-2 and TRBJ2-1; tentatively, D is TRBD2 (7 bases). The CDR3 is made up of 16 amino acids. The germline V and J ends were trimmed by 1 base and 4 bases, with 14 bases remaining between them. The germline V gene has CDR1 SGHAT and CDR2 FQNNGV. CDR3 protein: CASSLGGRGPYNEQFF. CDR3 DNA sequence: TGTGCCAGCAGCTTAGGCGGGCGGGGGCCGTACAATGAGCAGTTCTTC.

The V gene is TRBV6-6, the J gene TRBJ1-5, with 8 bases that match TRBD1. CDR3 length equals 13 residues. The germline gives CDR1 MNHNY, CDR2 SVGAGI (reference sequence). V lost 10 bases to trimming and J lost 4 bases; unmatched junction nucleotides: 6. This chain's CDR3 is CATAGQGNQPQHF. CDR3 coding DNA: TGTGCCACCGCAGGACAGGGAAATCAGCCCCAGCATTTT.

The rearrangement uses TRBV3-1 (or the pseudogene TRBV3-2) and TRBJ2-2; 7 nucleotides line up with TRBD1. Looked up from germline, CDR1 is LGHDT and CDR2 is YNNKEL (reference sequence). The J segment lost 7 bases and the V segment lost 6 bases, leaving 5 bases of the junction unmatched. This CDR3 spans 13 amino acids. This chain's CDR3 is CASRSTGLGELFF. The CDR3 coding sequence is TGTGCCAGCAGGTCGACAGGGCTCGGGGAGCTGTTTTTT.

The chain employs TRBV4-1 and TRBJ2-3; 14 bases agree with TRBD2. Germline-derived CDR1 and CDR2 are MGHRA and YSYEKL. V shed 8 bases, J shed 2 bases, and the junction held 12 bases outside the gene matches. The CDR3 is 18 amino acids. The CDR3 protein is CASSGLAGVAVHTDTQYF. The DNA for the CDR3 is TGCGCCAGCTCGGGACTAGCGGGGGTCGCCGTTCACACAGATACGCAGTATTTT.

The chain links TRBV5-1 to TRBJ2-3, with 8 bases aligning to TRBD2. Losses at the gene ends were 0 bases for V and 0 bases for J; bases not matched to a gene: 3. The germline V gene encodes CDR1 SGHRS and CDR2 YFSETQ. The CDR3 covers 16 residues. In DNA, the CDR3 is TGCGCCAGCAGCTTGGCCGCTAGCGGGAGCACAGATACGCAGTATTTT. This codes for CASSLAASGSTDTQYF.

This clone appeared once. The chain joins TRBV11-2 to TRBJ2-3, with D possibly being TRBD1 (6 bases). CDR1 and CDR2 from the germline V gene are SGHAT and FQNNGV. The CDR3 is 15 amino acids. Trimming pared 1 base from V and 1 base from J, leaving 9 bases between. This CDR3 is CASSLGGHRTDTQYF. CDR3 DNA: TGTGCCAGCAGCTTAGGGGGGCACCGCACAGATACGCAGTATTTT.

V usage is TRBV5-6 and J usage is TRBJ2-6; TRBD1 might be the D (6 bases). This CDR3 region has 18 residues. V shed 1 base and J shed 1 base, with 15 bases lying between them. The germline V gene has CDR1 SGHDT and CDR2 YYEEEE. CDR3 sequence: CASSLFQGPTSGANVLTF. DNA for the CDR3: TGTGCCAGCAGCTTGTTCCAGGGGCCTACATCTGGGGCCAACGTCCTGACTTTC.

CDR3 loop: CASSLEQGGEQYF. The CDR3 region has the DNA TGTGCCAGTTCATTGGAACAGGGGGGCGAGCAGTACTTC. This chain joins TRBV27 and TRBJ2-7, with TRBD1 identical over 8 bases. J was trimmed by 6 bases and V by 9 bases; bases with no gene match: 10. The CDR3 runs to 13 residues. Germline V gives CDR1 MNHEY, CDR2 SMNVEV (reference sequence).

V gene TRBV19 combines with J gene TRBJ2-3; TRBD2 might be the D (6 bases). V lost 3 bases and J lost 0, with 16 bases in between. Per the germline V gene, CDR1 is LNHDA and CDR2 is SQIVND (reference sequence). The CDR3 consists of 17 residues. The CDR3 loop is CASSMYGRGPSTDTQYF. CDR3 DNA: TGTGCCAGTAGTATGTATGGGCGGGGCCCTAGCACAGATACGCAGTATTTT.